The following is a T cell receptor (beta chain) sequence with its context. Its antigen remains unidentified. This CDR3 contains 16 residues. The V gene's germline CDR1 is LGHNA and CDR2 YNFKEQ. Unmatched junction bases numbered 1, after V lost 0 bases and J lost 1 base. Each donor's status was that of a healthy bone marrow donor. This entry comes from a study of cytomegalovirus exposure and HLA in healthy donors. Overall study: Ancestry clustering placed 70% to 90% of several hundred genotyped donors in the Caucasian-associated cluster. General study results and limits: What was likely a sequencing artifact was a cluster of highly shared sequence variants.

Primers: 60 Vbeta forward and 13 Jbeta reverse. Profiled with immunoSEQ multiplex PCR; TCRdb holds only in-frame clones, not every one. Among 65,000 to 75,000 clones listed, 65% to 70% were seen once. The sequence derives from a woman between 25 and 40 years old in good health and CMV-seronegative. The sequencing input was PBMCs. The J gene is TRBJ2-3, the V gene TRBV4-2; 10 bases are shared with TRBD2. Here the CDR3 reads CASSQDGLAGTDTQYF. The CDR3 DNA follows: TGTGCCAGCAGCCAAGATGGACTAGCGGGCACAGATACGCAGTATTTT.